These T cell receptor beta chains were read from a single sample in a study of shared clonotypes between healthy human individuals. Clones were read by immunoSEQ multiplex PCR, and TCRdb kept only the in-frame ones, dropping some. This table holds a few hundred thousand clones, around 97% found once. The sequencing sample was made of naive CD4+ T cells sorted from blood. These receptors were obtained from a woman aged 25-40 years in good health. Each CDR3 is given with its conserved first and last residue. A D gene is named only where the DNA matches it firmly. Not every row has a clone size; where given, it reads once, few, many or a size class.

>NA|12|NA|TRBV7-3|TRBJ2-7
CASSFPRDEQYF
TGTGCCAGCAGCTTTCCCCGGGACGAGCAGTACTTC
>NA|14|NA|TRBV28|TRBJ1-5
CASSPTEYNQPQHF
TGTGCCAGCAGTCCGACAGAATACAATCAGCCCCAGCATTTT
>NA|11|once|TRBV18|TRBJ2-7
CASSPVDEQYF
TGTGCCAGCTCACCAGTCGATGAGCAGTACTTC
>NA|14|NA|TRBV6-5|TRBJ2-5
CASSYSHVQETQYF
TGTGCCAGCAGTTACTCGCACGTTCAAGAGACCCAGTACTTC
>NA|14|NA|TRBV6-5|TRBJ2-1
CASSPNGDQREQFF
TGTGCCAGCAGTCCGAATGGGGACCAGCGAGAGCAGTTCTTC
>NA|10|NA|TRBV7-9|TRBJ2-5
CASSFETQYF
TGTGCCAGCAGCTTTGAGACCCAGTACTTC
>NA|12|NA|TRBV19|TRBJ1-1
CASSIDRLEAFF
TGTGCCAGTAGTATAGATCGATTAGAAGCTTTCTTT
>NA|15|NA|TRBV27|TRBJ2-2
CASSRADRDTGELFF
TGTGCCAGCAGCCGCGCGGACCGGGATACCGGGGAGCTGTTTTTT
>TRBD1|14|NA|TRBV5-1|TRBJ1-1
CASSSWTGLTEAFF
TGCGCCAGCAGCTCGTGGACAGGGCTAACTGAAGCTTTCTTT
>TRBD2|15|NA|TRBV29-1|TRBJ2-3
CSVIGLADITDTQYF
TGCAGCGTGATAGGACTAGCGGATATCACAGATACGCAGTATTTT
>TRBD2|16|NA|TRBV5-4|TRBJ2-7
CASSKTRTSGGYEQYF
TGTGCCAGCAGCAAGACCCGGACTAGCGGGGGCTACGAGCAGTACTTC
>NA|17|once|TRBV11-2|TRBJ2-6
CASSLQSGISGANVLTF
TGTGCCAGCAGCTTGCAATCCGGCATCTCTGGGGCCAACGTCCTGACTTTC
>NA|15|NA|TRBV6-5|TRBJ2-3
CASSYGPGGLYTQYF
TGTGCCAGCAGTTACGGTCCCGGGGGCTTGTATACGCAGTATTTT
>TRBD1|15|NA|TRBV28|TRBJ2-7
CASSLQGARSYEQYF
TGTGCCAGCAGTCTACAGGGGGCTCGATCCTACGAGCAGTACTTC
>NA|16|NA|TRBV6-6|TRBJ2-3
CASLSKGGTSTDTQYF
TGTGCCAGCCTCTCAAAAGGTGGGACTAGCACAGATACGCAGTATTTT
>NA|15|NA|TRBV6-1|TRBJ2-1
CASSPLGLSYNEQFF
TGTGCCAGCAGTCCATTGGGCCTCTCGTACAATGAGCAGTTCTTC
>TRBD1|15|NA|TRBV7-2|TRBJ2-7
CASSLGPGQGYEQYF
TGTGCCAGCAGCTTAGGCCCGGGACAGGGGTACGAGCAGTACTTC
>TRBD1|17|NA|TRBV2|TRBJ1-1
CASSSRRTGEVGTEAFF
TGTGCCAGCAGCTCCCGAAGGACAGGGGAAGTTGGCACTGAAGCTTTCTTT
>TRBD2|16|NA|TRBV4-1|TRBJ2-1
CASSQPAGRANNEQFF
TGCGCCAGCAGCCAACCCGCCGGGAGGGCAAACAATGAGCAGTTCTTC
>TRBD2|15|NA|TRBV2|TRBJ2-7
CASSGTSGSSYEQYF
TGTGCCAGCAGTGGGACTAGCGGGAGCTCCTACGAGCAGTACTTC
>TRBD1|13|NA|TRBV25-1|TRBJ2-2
CASSHRGPGELFF
TGTGCCAGCAGTCACAGGGGGCCCGGGGAGCTGTTTTTT
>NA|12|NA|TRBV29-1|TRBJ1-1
CSVLIGGDFTFF
TGCAGCGTTCTCATTGGGGGAGATTTTACTTTCTTT
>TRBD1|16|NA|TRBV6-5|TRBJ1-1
CASSYGGQGMSTEAFF
TGTGCCAGCAGTTACGGTGGACAGGGAATGAGCACTGAAGCTTTCTTT
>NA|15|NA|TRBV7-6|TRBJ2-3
CASSLASGSTDTQYF
TGTGCCAGCAGCTTAGCTAGCGGTAGCACAGATACGCAGTATTTT
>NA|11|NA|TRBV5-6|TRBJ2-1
CASSAYNEQFF
TGTGCCAGCAGCGCATACAATGAGCAGTTCTTC
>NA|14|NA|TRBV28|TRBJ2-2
CASSPEGDTGELFF
TGTGCCAGCAGCCCTGAGGGGGACACCGGGGAGCTGTTTTTT
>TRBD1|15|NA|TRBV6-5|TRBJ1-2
CASSFRPGQGGGYTF
TGTGCCAGCAGTTTTCGTCCTGGACAGGGAGGTGGCTACACCTTC
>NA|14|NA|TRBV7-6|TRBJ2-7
CASSLGRGSYEQYF
TGTGCCAGCAGCTTAGGCCGCGGCTCCTACGAGCAGTACTTC
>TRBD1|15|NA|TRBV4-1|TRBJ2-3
CASKIRDRGTDTQYF
TGCGCCAGCAAAATCCGGGACAGGGGCACAGATACGCAGTATTTT
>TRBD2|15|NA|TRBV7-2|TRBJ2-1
CASDRGLAGVDEQFF
TGTGCCAGTGATAGGGGACTAGCGGGAGTCGATGAGCAGTTCTTC
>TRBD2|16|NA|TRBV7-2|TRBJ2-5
CASSLASGVGQETQYF
TGTGCCAGCAGCTTAGCCAGCGGGGTGGGCCAAGAGACCCAGTACTTC
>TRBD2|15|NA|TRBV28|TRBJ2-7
CASSSPTSAIYEQYF
TGTGCCAGCAGCTCCCCGACTAGCGCTATCTACGAGCAGTACTTC
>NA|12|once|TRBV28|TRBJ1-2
CASSYSDYGYTF
TGTGCCAGCAGTTACTCAGATTATGGCTACACCTTC
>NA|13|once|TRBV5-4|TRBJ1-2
CASSLQVNYGYTF
TGTGCCAGCAGCTTACAGGTTAACTATGGCTACACCTTC
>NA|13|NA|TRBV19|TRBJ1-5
CASNPDYNQPQHF
TGTGCCAGTAACCCGGATTACAATCAGCCCCAGCATTTT
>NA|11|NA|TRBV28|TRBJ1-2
CASSERDGYTF
TGTGCCAGCAGTGAACGTGATGGCTACACCTTC
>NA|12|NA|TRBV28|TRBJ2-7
CASSPDNYEQYF
TGTGCCAGCAGTCCGGATAACTACGAGCAGTACTTC
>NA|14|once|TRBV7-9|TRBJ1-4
CASSFGQAYEKLFF
TGTGCCAGCAGCTTTGGGCAGGCGTATGAAAAACTGTTTTTT
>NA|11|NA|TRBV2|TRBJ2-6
CASSEAGALTF
TGTGCCAGCAGTGAAGCGGGGGCCCTGACTTTC
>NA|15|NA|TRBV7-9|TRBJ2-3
CASSLDLGQGDTQYF
TGTGCCAGCAGCTTAGACCTAGGGCAGGGGGATACGCAGTATTTT
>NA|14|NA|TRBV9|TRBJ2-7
CASSEGGDSYEQYF
TGTGCCAGCAGCGAAGGGGGGGACTCCTACGAGCAGTACTTC
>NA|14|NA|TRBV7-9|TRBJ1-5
CASTSWENDQPQHF
TGTGCCAGCACCTCGTGGGAGAATGATCAGCCCCAGCATTTT
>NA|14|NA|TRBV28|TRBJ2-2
CASSFFSGGGELFF
TGTGCCAGCAGTTTTTTCTCCGGCGGCGGGGAGCTGTTTTTT
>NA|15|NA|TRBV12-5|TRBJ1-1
CASGLVLGGRVEAFF
TGTGCTAGTGGTTTGGTACTCGGGGGCAGGGTGGAAGCTTTCTTT
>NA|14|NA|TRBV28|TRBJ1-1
CASSSGGGTTEAFF
TGTGCCAGCAGTTCAGGAGGGGGGACCACTGAAGCTTTCTTT
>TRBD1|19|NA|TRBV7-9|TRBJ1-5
CASSLEPGQFREGGQPQHF
TGTGCCAGCAGCTTAGAGCCGGGACAGTTCAGGGAAGGAGGCCAGCCCCAGCATTTT
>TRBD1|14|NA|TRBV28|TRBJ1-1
CASSPPGGDAEAFF
TGTGCCAGCAGTCCGCCAGGGGGCGATGCTGAAGCTTTCTTT
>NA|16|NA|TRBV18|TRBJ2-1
CASSLLAPSVYNEQFF
TGTGCCAGCTCCCTCCTAGCGCCATCGGTTTACAATGAGCAGTTCTTC